Listed below are T cell receptor beta chains from one sample, sequenced in a study of blood T cells in healthy people across ages. TCRdb reprocessed the 5' RACE reads via MiXCR and lists one record per CDR3 protein. The sample consists of hundreds of thousands of distinct CDR3 sequences, about a third of them appearing once. Sequencing was performed on blood. Receptors originate from a woman of 80 years or more in good health. CDR3s include the opening cysteine and the closing phenylalanine or tryptophan. A D gene is named only where the DNA matches it firmly. Some rows have no size entry. The others give once, few or many, or a class for an expanded clone.

j_call | v_call | d_call | clone_size | cdr3_length | cdr3_aa | cdr3_nt
TRBJ2-1 | TRBV4-3 | - | many | 18 | CASSQDSSSSKSYNEQFF | TGCGCCAGCAGCCAAGATTCGTCCTCTAGCAAATCCTACAATGAGCAGTTCTTC
TRBJ1-1 | TRBV5-1 | TRBD1 | many | 14 | CASRGTQGSTEAFF | TGCGCCAGCAGAGGCACACAGGGGAGCACTGAAGCTTTCTTT
TRBJ1-1 | TRBV9 | TRBD1 | few | 15 | CASSPRDSLDTEAFF | TGTGCCAGCAGCCCCAGGGACAGTCTTGACACTGAAGCTTTCTTT
TRBJ2-1 | TRBV5-1 | - | many | 13 | CASSLVVDPEQFF | TGCGCCAGCAGCTTGGTGGTCGACCCTGAGCAGTTCTTC
TRBJ2-7 | TRBV6-5 | - | many | 17 | CASSPRYSSAGSYEQYF | TGTGCCAGCAGTCCCCGCTACTCTAGCGCGGGCTCCTACGAGCAGTACTTC
TRBJ2-3 | TRBV7-3 | - | many | 13 | CASSLIGGDTQYF | TGTGCCAGCAGCTTAATAGGAGGGGATACGCAGTATTTT
TRBJ1-2 | TRBV10-3 | TRBD1 | - | 13 | CAISGRDREGYTF | TGTGCCATCAGTGGGCGCGACAGGGAAGGCTACACCTTC
TRBJ2-1 | TRBV6-2/TRBV6-3 | - | - | 14 | CARGGGHSYNEQFF | TGTGCCAGGGGCGGGGGACACTCCTACAATGAGCAGTTCTTC
TRBJ2-5 | TRBV7-2 | - | - | 15 | CASSSTLEGQETQYF | TGTGCCAGCAGCTCAACGCTAGAGGGCCAAGAGACCCAGTACTTC
TRBJ2-7 | TRBV11-3 | - | once | 12 | CASSSTRGEQYF | TGTGCCAGCAGCTCCACGCGCGGTGAGCAGTACTTC
TRBJ2-1 | TRBV9 | - | many | 14 | CASSVVGLGGEQFF | TGTGCCAGCAGCGTAGTGGGTCTAGGGGGTGAGCAGTTCTTC
TRBJ2-5 | TRBV7-8 | TRBD1 | many | 13 | CASSVDREETQYF | TGTGCCAGCAGCGTTGACAGGGAGGAGACCCAGTACTTC
TRBJ1-2 | TRBV9 | - | few | 15 | CASSVDPTHKGGYTF | TGTGCCAGCAGCGTAGACCCGACTCATAAAGGTGGCTACACCTTC
TRBJ2-7 | TRBV5-1 | TRBD1 | - | 14 | CASSWTGLRDEQYF | TGCGCCAGCAGCTGGACAGGCCTGAGGGATGAGCAGTACTTC
TRBJ2-7 | TRBV5-6 | TRBD2 | many | 15 | CASADGGISSYEQYF | TGTGCCAGCGCAGACGGGGGGATAAGCTCCTACGAGCAGTACTTC
TRBJ1-3 | TRBV6-1 | TRBD1 | - | 13 | CASSDGQGGTIYF | TGTGCCAGCAGTGATGGGCAGGGGGGCACCATATATTTT
TRBJ1-4 | TRBV30 | TRBD1 | - | 15 | CAWSPSGQPYEKLFF | TGTGCCTGGAGCCCCTCGGGACAGCCCTATGAAAAACTGTTTTTT
TRBJ2-7 | TRBV7-8 | TRBD1 | many | 12 | CASSQGGSEQYF | TGTGCCAGCAGCCAAGGGGGCTCAGAGCAGTACTTC
TRBJ2-4 | TRBV30 | TRBD2 | many | 14 | CAWSDPGGLDIQYF | TGTGCCTGGAGTGACCCGGGGGGGTTGGACATTCAGTACTTC
TRBJ2-2 | TRBV6-1 | - | - | 15 | CASSVVGSPAGELFF | TGTGCCAGCAGTGTTGTGGGCAGCCCCGCCGGGGAGCTGTTTTTT
TRBJ2-1 | TRBV5-1 | TRBD2 | - | 16 | CASSKRGGPRFDEQFF | TGCGCCAGCAGCAAGCGGGGGGGCCCTCGGTTCGATGAGCAGTTCTTC
TRBJ2-1 | TRBV20-1 | TRBD2 | - | 16 | CSARESASGRASRQFF | TGCAGTGCTAGAGAGTCAGCTAGCGGGAGGGCCAGTAGGCAGTTCTTC
TRBJ2-7 | TRBV12-3/TRBV12-4 | TRBD2 | once | 13 | CASRLAGGPVQYF | TGTGCCAGCAGGCTAGCGGGAGGGCCGGTGCAGTACTTC
TRBJ1-5 | TRBV6-6 | TRBD1 | many | 17 | CASSYYTGGVGNQPQHF | TGTGCCAGCAGCTACTACACAGGGGGAGTAGGCAATCAGCCCCAGCATTTT
TRBJ1-2 | TRBV4-3 | TRBD1 | - | 14 | CASSQEWTGEGYTF | TGCGCCAGCAGCCAAGAGTGGACAGGGGAAGGCTACACCTTC